This entry lists 4 T cell receptor beta chains sequenced from one sample in a study of T-cell reconstitution after alpha-beta-depleted transplantation in children. The authors prepared the TCRbeta library with unique molecular identifiers. One entry per CDR3 protein, called by TCRdb with MiXCR from the PCR reads. This table holds about 350,000 distinct CDR3 sequences, roughly 13% found once. Material: PBMCs, obtained from the stem cell graft. The origin of the receptors is a human donor who donated a stem cell graft to a child with Fanconi anemia.

The chain couples TRBV4-1 to TRBJ2-1; 10 bases line up with TRBD2. V lost 0 bases, J lost 6 bases, and 5 bases stayed unmatched. The CDR3 spans 16 residues. Germline V CDR1 and CDR2: MGHRA, YSYEKL. The CDR3 spells CASSQEPSGGINEQFF. The CDR3 DNA follows: TGCGCCAGCAGCCAAGAGCCTAGCGGGGGAATCAATGAGCAGTTCTTC.

This clonotype was recorded at least ten times. V and J are TRBV7-9 and TRBJ1-1, with unresolved D. Per the germline V gene, CDR1 is SEHNR and CDR2 is FQNEAQ (reference sequence). The V end lost 5 bases, the J end lost 1 base, and 5 bases lay between the germline ends. This CDR3 is built from 12 residues. CDR3 in amino acids: CASSPRNTEAFF. The CDR3 coding sequence is TGTGCCAGCAGCCCTCGGAACACTGAAGCTTTCTTT.

This clonotype was picked up a small number of times. This chain uses TRBV9 with TRBJ2-1; D possibly matches TRBD1 or TRBD2 (6 bases each). Between the trimmed V and J ends, which lost 4 bases and 6 bases, there was a span of 23 bases. In germline, CDR1 is SGDLS, CDR2 YYNGEE. The CDR3 totals 17 residues. The CDR3 DNA is TGTGCCAGCAGCCCCCGGGGAACAGGGAGGCAGGTCAATGAGCAGTTCTTC. Translation: CASSPRGTGRQVNEQFF.

The CDR3 here is CASSLVSGLGGETQYF. CDR3 sequence (DNA): TGTGCCAGCAGCTTAGTATCGGGACTCGGGGGAGAGACCCAGTACTTC. This chain joins TRBV7-8 and TRBJ2-5, with D tentatively TRBD2 (6 bases). In germline, CDR1 is SGHVS, CDR2 FQNEAQ. The V and J ends lost 1 base and 4 bases respectively, with 16 bases between them. The CDR3 has 16 amino acids.